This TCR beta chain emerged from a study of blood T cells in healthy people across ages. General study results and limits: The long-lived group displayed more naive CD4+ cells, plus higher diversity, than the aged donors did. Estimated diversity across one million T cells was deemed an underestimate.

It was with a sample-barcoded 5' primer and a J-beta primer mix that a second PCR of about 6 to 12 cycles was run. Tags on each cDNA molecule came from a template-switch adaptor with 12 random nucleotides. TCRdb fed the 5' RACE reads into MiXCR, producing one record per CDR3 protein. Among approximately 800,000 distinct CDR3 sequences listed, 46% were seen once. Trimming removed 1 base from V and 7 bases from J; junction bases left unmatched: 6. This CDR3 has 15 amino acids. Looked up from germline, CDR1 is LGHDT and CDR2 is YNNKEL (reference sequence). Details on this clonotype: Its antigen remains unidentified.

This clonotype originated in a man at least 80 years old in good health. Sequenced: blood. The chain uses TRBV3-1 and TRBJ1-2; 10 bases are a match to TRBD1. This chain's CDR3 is CASSQGAGQGGGYTF. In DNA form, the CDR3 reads TGTGCCAGCAGCCAAGGTGCTGGACAGGGGGGTGGCTACACCTTC.